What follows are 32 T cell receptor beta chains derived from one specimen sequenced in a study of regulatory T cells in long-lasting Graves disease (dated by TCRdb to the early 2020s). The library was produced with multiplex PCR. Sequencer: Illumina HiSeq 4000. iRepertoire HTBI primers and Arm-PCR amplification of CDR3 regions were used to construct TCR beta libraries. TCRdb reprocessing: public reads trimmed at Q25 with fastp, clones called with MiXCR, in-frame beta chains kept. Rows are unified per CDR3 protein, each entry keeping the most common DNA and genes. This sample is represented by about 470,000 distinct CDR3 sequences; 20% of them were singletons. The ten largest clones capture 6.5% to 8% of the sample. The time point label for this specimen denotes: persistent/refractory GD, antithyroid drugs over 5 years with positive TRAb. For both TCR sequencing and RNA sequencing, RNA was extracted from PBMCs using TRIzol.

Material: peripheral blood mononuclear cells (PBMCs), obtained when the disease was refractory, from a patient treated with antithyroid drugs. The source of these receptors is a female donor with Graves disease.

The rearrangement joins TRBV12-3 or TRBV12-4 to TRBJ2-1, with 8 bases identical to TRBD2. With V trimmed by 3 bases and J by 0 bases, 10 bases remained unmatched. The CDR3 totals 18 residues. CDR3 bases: TGTGCCAGCAGTTTTGGGGCTAGCGGGTTACTCTCCTACAATGAGCAGTTCTTC. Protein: CASSFGASGLLSYNEQFF.

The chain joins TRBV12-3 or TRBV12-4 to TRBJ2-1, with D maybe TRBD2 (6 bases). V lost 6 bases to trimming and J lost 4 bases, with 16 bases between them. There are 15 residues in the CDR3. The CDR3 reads CASSPRDSIYNEQFF. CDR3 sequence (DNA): TGTGCCAGCAGCCCCCGGGACTCCATTTACAATGAGCAGTTCTTC.

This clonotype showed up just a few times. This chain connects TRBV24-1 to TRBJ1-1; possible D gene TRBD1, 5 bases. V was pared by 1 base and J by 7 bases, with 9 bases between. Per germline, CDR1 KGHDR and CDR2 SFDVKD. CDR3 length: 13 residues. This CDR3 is CATSDFMTDEAFF. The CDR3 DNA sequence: TGTGCCACCAGTGATTTCATGACAGATGAAGCTTTCTTT.

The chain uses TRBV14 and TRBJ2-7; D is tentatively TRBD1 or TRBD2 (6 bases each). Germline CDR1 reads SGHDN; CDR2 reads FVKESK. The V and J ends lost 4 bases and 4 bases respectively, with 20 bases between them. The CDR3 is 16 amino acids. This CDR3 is CASSLRGVLTAYEQYF. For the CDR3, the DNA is TGTGCCAGCAGCCTAAGGGGGGTTCTTACGGCGTACGAGCAGTACTTC.

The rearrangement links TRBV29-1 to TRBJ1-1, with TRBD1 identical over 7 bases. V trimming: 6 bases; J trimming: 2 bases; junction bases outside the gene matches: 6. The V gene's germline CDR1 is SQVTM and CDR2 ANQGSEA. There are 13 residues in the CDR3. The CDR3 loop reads CSVVTGINTEAFF. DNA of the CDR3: TGCAGCGTAGTGACAGGGATAAACACTGAAGCTTTCTTT.

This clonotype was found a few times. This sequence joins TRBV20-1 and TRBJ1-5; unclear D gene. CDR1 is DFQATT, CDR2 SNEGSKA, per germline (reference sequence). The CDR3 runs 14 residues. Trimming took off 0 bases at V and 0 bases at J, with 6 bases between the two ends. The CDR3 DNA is TGCAGTGCTAGAGATCTGAATAGCAATCAGCCCCAGCATTTT. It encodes CSARDLNSNQPQHF.

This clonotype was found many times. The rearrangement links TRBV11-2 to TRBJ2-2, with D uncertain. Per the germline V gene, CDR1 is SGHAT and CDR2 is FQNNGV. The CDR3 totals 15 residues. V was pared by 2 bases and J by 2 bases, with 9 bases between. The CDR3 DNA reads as TGTGCCAGCAGCTTACGACTCCCCAACACCGGGGAGCTGTTTTTT. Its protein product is CASSLRLPNTGELFF.

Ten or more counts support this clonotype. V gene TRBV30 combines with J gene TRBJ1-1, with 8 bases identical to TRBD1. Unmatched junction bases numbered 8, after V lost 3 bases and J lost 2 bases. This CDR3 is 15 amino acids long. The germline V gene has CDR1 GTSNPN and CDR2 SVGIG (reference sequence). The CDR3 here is CAWRPIQGANTEAFF. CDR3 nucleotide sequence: TGTGCCTGGAGGCCCATCCAGGGGGCAAACACTGAAGCTTTCTTT.

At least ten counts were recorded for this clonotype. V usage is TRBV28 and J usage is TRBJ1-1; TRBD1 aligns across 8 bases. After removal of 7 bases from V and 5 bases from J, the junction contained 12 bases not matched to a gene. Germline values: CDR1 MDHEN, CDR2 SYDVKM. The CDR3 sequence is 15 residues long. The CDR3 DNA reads TGTGCCAGCACCCTGGTCGGGACAGGAGGTACTGAAGCTTTCTTT. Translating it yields CASTLVGTGGTEAFF. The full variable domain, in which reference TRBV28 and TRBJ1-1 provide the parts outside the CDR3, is DVKVTQSSRYLVKRTGEKVFLECVQDMDHENMFWYRQDPGLGLRLIYFSYDVKMKEKGDIPEGYSVSREKKERFSLILESASTNQTSMYLCASTLVGTGGTEAFFGQGTRLTVV.

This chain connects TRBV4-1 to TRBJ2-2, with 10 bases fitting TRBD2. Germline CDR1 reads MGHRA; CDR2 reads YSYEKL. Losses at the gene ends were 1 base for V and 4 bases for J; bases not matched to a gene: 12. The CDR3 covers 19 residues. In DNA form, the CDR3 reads TGCGCCAGCAGCCAAGGTGGACTAGCGGAAATTCTCTTCACCGGGGAGCTGTTTTTT. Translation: CASSQGGLAEILFTGELFF.

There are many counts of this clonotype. This CDR3 reads CASNRARNTEAFF. The DNA for the CDR3 is TGTGCCAGCAACAGGGCGAGGAACACTGAAGCTTTCTTT. The chain couples TRBV6-1 to TRBJ1-1, with D possibly matching TRBD1 (6 bases). V was pared by 7 bases and J by 1 base, with 10 bases between. Germline CDR1 reads MNHNS; CDR2 reads SASEGT. This CDR3 is 13 amino acids long.

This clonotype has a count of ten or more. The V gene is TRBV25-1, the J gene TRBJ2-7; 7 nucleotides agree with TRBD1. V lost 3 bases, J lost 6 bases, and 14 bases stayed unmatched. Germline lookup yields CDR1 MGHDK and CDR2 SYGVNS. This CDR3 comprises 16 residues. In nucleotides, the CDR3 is TGTGCCAGCAGTGACCGGGACAGTATCATTGTGGGCGAGCAGTACTTC. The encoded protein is CASSDRDSIIVGEQYF.

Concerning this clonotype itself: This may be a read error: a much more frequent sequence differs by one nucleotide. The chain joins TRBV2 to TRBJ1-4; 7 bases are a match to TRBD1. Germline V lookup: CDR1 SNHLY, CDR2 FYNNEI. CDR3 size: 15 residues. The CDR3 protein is CASSRRDRNNGKLFF. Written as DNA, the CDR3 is TGTGCCAGCAGTCGACGGGACAGAAATAATGGAAAACTGTTTTTT.

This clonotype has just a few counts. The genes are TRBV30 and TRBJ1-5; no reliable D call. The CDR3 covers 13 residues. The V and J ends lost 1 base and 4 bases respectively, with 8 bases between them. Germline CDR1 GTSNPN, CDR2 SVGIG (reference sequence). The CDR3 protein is CAWSDGVNQPQHF. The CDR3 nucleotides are TGTGCCTGGAGTGACGGGGTTAATCAGCCCCAGCATTTT.

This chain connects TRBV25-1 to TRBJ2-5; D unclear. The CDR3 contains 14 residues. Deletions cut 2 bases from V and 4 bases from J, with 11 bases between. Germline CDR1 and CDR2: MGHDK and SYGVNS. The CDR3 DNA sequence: TGTGCCAGCAGTGAAAATTTCGGGTTAGAGACCCAGTACTTC. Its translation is CASSENFGLETQYF.

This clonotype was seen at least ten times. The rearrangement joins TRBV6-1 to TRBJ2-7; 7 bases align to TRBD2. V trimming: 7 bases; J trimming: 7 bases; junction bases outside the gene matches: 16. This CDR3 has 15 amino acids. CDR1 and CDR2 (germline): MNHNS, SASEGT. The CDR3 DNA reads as TGTGCCAGCACCACCCTTCGGGGTGGGGGGGGAGAGCAGTACTTC. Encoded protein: CASTTLRGGGGEQYF.

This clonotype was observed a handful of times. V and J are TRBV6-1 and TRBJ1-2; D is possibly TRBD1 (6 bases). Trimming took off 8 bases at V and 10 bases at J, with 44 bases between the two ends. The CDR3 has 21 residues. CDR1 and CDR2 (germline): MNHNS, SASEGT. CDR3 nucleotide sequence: TGTGCCAGCCGGGTCCGTAGACAGGCTTTGCTAGAAGAAACAACGGTGAAACACTACACCTTC. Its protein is CASRVRRQALLEETTVKHYTF.

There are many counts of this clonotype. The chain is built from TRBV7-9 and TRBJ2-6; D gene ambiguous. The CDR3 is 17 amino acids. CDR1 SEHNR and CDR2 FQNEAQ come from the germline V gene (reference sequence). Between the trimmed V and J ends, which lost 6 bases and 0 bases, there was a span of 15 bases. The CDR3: CASRPRLKSSGANVLTF. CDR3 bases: TGTGCCAGCAGGCCCAGGCTGAAGAGCTCTGGGGCCAACGTCCTGACTTTC.

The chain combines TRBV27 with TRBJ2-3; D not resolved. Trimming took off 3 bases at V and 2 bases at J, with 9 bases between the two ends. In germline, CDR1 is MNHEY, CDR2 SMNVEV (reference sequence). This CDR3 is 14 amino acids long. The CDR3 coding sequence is TGTGCCAGCAGTTTCGCTGAGAACACAGATACGCAGTATTTT. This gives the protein CASSFAENTDTQYF.

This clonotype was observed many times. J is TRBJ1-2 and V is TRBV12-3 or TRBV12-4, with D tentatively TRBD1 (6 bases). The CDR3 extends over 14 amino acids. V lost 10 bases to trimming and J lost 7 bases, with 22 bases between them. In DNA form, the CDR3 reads TGTGCCACCCTCGTGGGGGCCGACCCGGGTGGCTACACCTTC. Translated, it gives CATLVGADPGGYTF.

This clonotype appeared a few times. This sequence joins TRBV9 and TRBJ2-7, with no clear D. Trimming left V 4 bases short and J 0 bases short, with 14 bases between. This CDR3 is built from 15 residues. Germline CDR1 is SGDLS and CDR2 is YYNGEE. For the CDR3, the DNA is TGTGCCAGCAGCCCCCAGGTGGAAAGCTCCTACGAGCAGTACTTC. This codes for CASSPQVESSYEQYF.

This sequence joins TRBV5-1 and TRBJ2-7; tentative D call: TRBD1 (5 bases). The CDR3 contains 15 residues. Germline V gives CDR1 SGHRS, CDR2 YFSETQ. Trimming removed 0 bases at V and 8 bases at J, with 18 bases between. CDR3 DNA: TGCGCCAGCAGCTTGGGCGTCAGGGCGCAAGGCCAGCAGTACTTC. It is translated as CASSLGVRAQGQQYF.

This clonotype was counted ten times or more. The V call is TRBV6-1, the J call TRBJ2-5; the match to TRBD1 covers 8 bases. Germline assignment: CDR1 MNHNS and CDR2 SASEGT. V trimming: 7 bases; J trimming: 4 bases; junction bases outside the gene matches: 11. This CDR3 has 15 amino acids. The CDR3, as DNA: TGTGCCAGCACCAACCCCGGCGGGACAGGAGAGACCCAGTACTTC. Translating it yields CASTNPGGTGETQYF.

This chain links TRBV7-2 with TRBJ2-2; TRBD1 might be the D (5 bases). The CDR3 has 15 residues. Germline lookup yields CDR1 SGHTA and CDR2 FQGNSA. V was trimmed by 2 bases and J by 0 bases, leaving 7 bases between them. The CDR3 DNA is TGTGCCAGCAGCTTATACAGGTCGAACACCGGGGAGCTGTTTTTT. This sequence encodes CASSLYRSNTGELFF. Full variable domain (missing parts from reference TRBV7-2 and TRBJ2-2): GAGVSQSPSNKVTEKGKDVELRCDPISGHTALYWYRQSLGQGLEFLIYFQGNSAPDKSGLPSDRFSAERTGGSVSTLTIQRTQQEDSAVYLCASSLYRSNTGELFFGEGSRLTVL.

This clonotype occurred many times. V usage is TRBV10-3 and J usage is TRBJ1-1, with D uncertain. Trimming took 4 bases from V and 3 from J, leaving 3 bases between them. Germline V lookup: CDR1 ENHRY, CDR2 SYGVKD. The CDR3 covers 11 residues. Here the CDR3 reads CAISGDTEAFF. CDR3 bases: TGTGCCATCAGTGGGGACACTGAAGCTTTCTTT.

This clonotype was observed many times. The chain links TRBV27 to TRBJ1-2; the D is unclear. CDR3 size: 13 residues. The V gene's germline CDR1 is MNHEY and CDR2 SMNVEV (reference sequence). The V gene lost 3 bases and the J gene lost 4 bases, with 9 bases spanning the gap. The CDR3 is CASSFGQAYGYTF. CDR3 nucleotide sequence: TGTGCCAGCAGTTTCGGGCAGGCCTATGGCTACACCTTC.

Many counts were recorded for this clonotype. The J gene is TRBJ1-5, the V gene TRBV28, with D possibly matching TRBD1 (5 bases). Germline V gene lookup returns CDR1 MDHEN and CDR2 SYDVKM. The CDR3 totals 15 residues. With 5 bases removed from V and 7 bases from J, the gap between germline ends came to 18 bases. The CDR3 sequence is CASSPPWGGSQPQHF. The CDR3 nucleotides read TGTGCCAGCAGTCCACCCTGGGGGGGTAGCCAGCCCCAGCATTTT.

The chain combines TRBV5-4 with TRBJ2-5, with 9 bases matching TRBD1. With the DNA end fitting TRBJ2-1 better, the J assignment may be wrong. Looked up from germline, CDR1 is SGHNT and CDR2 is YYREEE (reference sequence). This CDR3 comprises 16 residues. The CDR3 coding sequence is TGTGCCAGCAGTCGAAACACAGAACAGGGGGCGAATGAGCAGTTCTTC. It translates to CASSRNTEQGANEQFF.

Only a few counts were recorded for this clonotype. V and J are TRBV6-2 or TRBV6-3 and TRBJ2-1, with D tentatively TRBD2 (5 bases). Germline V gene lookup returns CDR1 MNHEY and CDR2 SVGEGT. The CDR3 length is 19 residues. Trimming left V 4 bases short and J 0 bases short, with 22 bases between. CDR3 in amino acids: CASSFDTDSRAGSYNEQFF. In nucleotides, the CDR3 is TGTGCCAGCAGTTTCGATACCGACTCGAGGGCCGGCTCCTACAATGAGCAGTTCTTC.

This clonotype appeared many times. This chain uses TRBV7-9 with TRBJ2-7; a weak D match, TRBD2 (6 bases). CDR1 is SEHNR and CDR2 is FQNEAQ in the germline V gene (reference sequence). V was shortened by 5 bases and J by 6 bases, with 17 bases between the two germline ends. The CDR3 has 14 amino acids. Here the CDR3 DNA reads TGTGCCAGCAGCATCCCCGGGAGTAACGTCGAGCAGTACTTC. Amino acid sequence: CASSIPGSNVEQYF.

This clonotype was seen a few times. CDR3 nucleotide sequence: TGTGCCATCACCCGGCGCCTAGAAGGCGGGGAGCTGTTTTTT. It encodes CAITRRLEGGELFF. The chain is built from TRBV10-3 and TRBJ2-2, with D uncertain. Germline V CDR1 and CDR2: ENHRY, SYGVKD. CDR3 size: 14 residues. V lost 7 bases, J lost 7 bases, and 16 bases lay in between.

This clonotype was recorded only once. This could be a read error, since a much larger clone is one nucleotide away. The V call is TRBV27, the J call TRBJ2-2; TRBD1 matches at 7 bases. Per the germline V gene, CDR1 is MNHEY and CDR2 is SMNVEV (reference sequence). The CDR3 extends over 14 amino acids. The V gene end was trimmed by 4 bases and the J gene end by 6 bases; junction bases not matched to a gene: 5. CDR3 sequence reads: CASSWSDRAGELFF. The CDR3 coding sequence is TGTGCCAGCAGTTGGTCCGACAGGGCCGGGGAGCTGTTTTTT.